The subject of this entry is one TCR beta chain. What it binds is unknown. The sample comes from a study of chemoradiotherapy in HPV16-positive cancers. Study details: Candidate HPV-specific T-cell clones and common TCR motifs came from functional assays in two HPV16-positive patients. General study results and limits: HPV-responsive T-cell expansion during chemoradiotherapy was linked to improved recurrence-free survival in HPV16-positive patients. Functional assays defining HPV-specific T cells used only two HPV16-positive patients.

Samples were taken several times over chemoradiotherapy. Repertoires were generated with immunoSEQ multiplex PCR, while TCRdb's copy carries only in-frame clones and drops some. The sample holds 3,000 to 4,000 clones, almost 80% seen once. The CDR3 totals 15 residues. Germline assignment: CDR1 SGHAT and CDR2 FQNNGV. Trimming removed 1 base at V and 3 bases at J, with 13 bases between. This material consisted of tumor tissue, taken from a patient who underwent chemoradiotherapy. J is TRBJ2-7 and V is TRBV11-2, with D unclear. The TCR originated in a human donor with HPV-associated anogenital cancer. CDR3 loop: CASSLAGIGNYEQYF. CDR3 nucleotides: TGTGCCAGCAGCTTAGCTGGCATAGGGAACTACGAGCAGTACTTC. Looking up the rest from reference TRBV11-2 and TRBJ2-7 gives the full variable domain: EAGVAQSPRYKIIEKRQSVAFWCNPISGHATLYWYQQILGQGPKLLIQFQNNGVVDDSQLPKDRFSAERLKGVDSTLKIQPAKLEDSAVYLCASSLAGIGNYEQYFGPGTRLTVT.